Each of the 7 T cell receptor beta chains below was sequenced from the same sample in a study of blood T cell repertoires in COVID-19. The protocol was immunoSEQ multiplex PCR, while the TCRdb copy is restricted to in-frame clones and leaves out a portion. The data contain roughly 170,000 clones, 87% of them singletons. Sequenced: peripheral blood. These receptors all stem from a woman aged 18-29 years who had recovered from COVID-19.

A note on this clone: Other nucleotide sequences in the sample specify the same CDR3. The chain couples TRBV2 to TRBJ1-5; 9 nucleotides align to TRBD1. This CDR3 region has 14 residues. Germline V gene sequence: CDR1 SNHLY, CDR2 FYNNEI. Trimming removed 6 bases from V and 2 bases from J; junction bases left unmatched: 2. CDR3 coding DNA: TGTGCCAGCAGGGACAGGGGCGGCAATCAGCCCCAGCATTTT. Translation: CASRDRGGNQPQHF.

The chain joins TRBV4-1 to TRBJ2-7; possible D gene TRBD1, 5 bases. The CDR3 spans 14 residues. Germline-derived CDR1 and CDR2 are MGHRA and YSYEKL. The V end lost 1 base, the J end lost 1 base, and 8 bases lay between the germline ends. This CDR3 reads CASSQGQLSYEQYV. CDR3 in DNA: TGCGCCAGCAGCCAAGGACAGCTTTCCTACGAGCAGTACGTC.

The V gene is TRBV7-2, the J gene TRBJ1-1; the D gene is possibly TRBD1 (5 bases). CDR1 is SGHTA, CDR2 FQGNSA, per germline. Trimming pared 2 bases from V and 9 bases from J, leaving 7 bases between. This CDR3 has 11 amino acids. CDR3 nucleotides: TGTGCCAGCAGCTTACAGGGTCAAGCTTTCTTT. It translates to CASSLQGQAFF.

V and J are TRBV7-9 and TRBJ1-2, with 8 positions matching TRBD1. Germline loops: CDR1 SEHNR, CDR2 FQNEAQ (reference sequence). V was pared by 5 bases and J by 4 bases, with 9 bases of the junction left unmatched. The CDR3 is 15 amino acids. Here the CDR3 DNA reads TGTGCCAGCAGCGCGGGAGCAGGGGGCCTCTATGGCTACACCTTC. Amino acids: CASSAGAGGLYGYTF.

The V gene is TRBV23-1, the J gene TRBJ2-5; TRBD1 agrees at 10 bases. TRBV23-1 is placed among ORFs of uncertain function. V shed 0 bases and J 0 bases; nucleotides not matched to a gene: 1. The CDR3 spans 16 residues. CDR3 in DNA: TGCGCCAGCAGTCAATCTGGGACAGGGGACCAAGAGACCCAGTACTTC. This sequence encodes CASSQSGTGDQETQYF.

J is TRBJ2-3 and V is TRBV7-2, with 9 bases matching TRBD2. Germline V gene lookup returns CDR1 SGHTA and CDR2 FQGNSA. The junction had 13 bases not matched to a gene; V was cut back by 2 bases and J by 1 base. CDR3 length: 19 residues. The CDR3 nucleotides are TGTGCCAGCAGCTTAAGGGGGAATAGCGGGGGACGTCGCACAGATACGCAGTATTTT. This sequence encodes CASSLRGNSGGRRTDTQYF.

This clone has only a few counts. This chain links TRBV6-5 with TRBJ2-6; D gene ambiguous. The CDR3 is 16 residues long. Germline loops: CDR1 MNHEY, CDR2 SVGAGI. V was clipped by 1 base and J by 0 bases, with 7 bases between them. The CDR3 DNA sequence: TGTGCCAGCAGTTACTTCCCTAGCTCTGGGGCCAACGTCCTGACTTTC. Translated, it gives CASSYFPSSGANVLTF.